The 23 T cell receptor beta chains below all came from one sample that was sequenced in a study of cytomegalovirus exposure and HLA in healthy donors. It was with 60 Vbeta and 13 Jbeta primers that the PCR ran. The table came from immunoSEQ multiplex PCR; TCRdb's copy has only in-frame clones and leaves some out. This table holds roughly 150,000 clones, approximately 60% found once. Input material: PBMCs. Receptor source: a human donor in good health.

The CDR3 spells CSVVGARLASTNGNEQFF. The CDR3 coding sequence is TGCAGCGTTGTAGGCGCCAGACTAGCATCTACTAACGGGAATGAGCAGTTCTTC. This rearrangement joins TRBV29-1 to TRBJ2-1; 7 bases map to TRBD2. Germline CDR1 is SQVTM and CDR2 is ANQGSEA. The CDR3 is 18 residues long. J gave up 7 bases and V 4 bases, and 22 bases lay outside the gene matches.

V and J are TRBV6-5 and TRBJ2-2, with 8 nucleotides matching TRBD1. The CDR3 loop spans 15 amino acids. Losses at the gene ends were 6 bases for V and 6 bases for J; bases not matched to a gene: 9. The germline CDR1 and CDR2 sequences are MNHEY and SVGAGI. For the CDR3, the DNA is TGTGCCAGCAGACCGGGACAGGCCCTCTCCGGGGAGCTGTTTTTT. Translating it yields CASRPGQALSGELFF.

The chain links TRBV7-9 to TRBJ2-7; TRBD1 is a possible D gene (6 bases). Trimming shortened V by 5 bases and J by 9 bases, and 26 bases separated the two germline ends. This CDR3 has 16 residues. The germline gives CDR1 SEHNR, CDR2 FQNEAQ (reference sequence). In nucleotides, the CDR3 is TGTGCCAGCAGCCCGGACTGGCAGGGTCAAACCAGGGGGCAGTACTTC. It translates to CASSPDWQGQTRGQYF.

V and J are TRBV28 and TRBJ1-5; weak D call: TRBD1 (6 bases). V lost 4 bases and J lost 5, with 12 bases in between. The germline CDR1 and CDR2 sequences are MDHEN and SYDVKM. The CDR3 contains 14 residues. The CDR3 sequence: CASSYQRGYQPQHF. In nucleotides, the CDR3 is TGTGCCAGCAGTTACCAAAGGGGGTATCAGCCCCAGCATTTT.

In nucleotides, the CDR3 is TGTGCCAGCAGTGACACCCGGACAGGACAAGGAACAGATACGCAGTATTTT. Its protein product is CASSDTRTGQGTDTQYF. The rearrangement uses TRBV6-4 and TRBJ2-3; 7 bases are a match to TRBD1. The CDR3 loop spans 17 amino acids. The germline CDR1 and CDR2 sequences are MRHNA and SNTAGT. The junction had 11 bases not matched to a gene; V was cut back by 2 bases and J by 3 bases.

This clone was seen a single time. This chain connects TRBV14 to TRBJ2-7, with 7 bases aligning to TRBD2. The CDR3 runs 15 residues. The germline V gene has CDR1 SGHDN and CDR2 FVKESK. V dropped 1 base and J dropped 3; count of bases not matched to a gene: 6. As DNA, the CDR3 is TGTGCCAGCAGCCAAGTTTCCGGGAGGATCTACGAGCAGTACTTC. It is translated as CASSQVSGRIYEQYF.

V and J are TRBV23-1 and TRBJ1-3, with 7 nucleotides matching TRBD1. TRBV23-1 is given ORF status, its function remaining uncertain. The length of the CDR3 is 17 residues. V lost 4 bases, J lost 4 bases, and 13 bases stayed unmatched. CDR3 in DNA: TGCGCCAGCAGTCGAGGCCCTGGAGGGGGCGCCGGAAACACCATATATTTT. It codes for CASSRGPGGGAGNTIYF.

This clone was seen only a few times. V gene TRBV25-1 combines with J gene TRBJ2-1; D may be TRBD1 (6 bases). The V gene's germline CDR1 is MGHDK and CDR2 SYGVNS. The CDR3 covers 13 residues. Deletions cut 7 bases from V and 4 bases from J, with 11 bases between. The CDR3 DNA reads TGTGCCAGCACCATGGGGGCATACAATGAGCAGTTCTTC. The encoded protein is CASTMGAYNEQFF.

This rearrangement joins TRBV5-1 to TRBJ2-3; no firm D call. This CDR3 spans 14 amino acids. Trimming removed 0 bases at V and 5 bases at J, with 10 bases between. Germline-derived CDR1 and CDR2 are SGHRS and YFSETQ. CDR3 region: CASSLGGVGDTQYF. CDR3 coding DNA: TGCGCCAGCAGCTTGGGTGGAGTGGGAGATACGCAGTATTTT. The full variable domain, rest sourced from reference TRBV5-1 and TRBJ2-3, is KAGVTQTPRYLIKTRGQQVTLSCSPISGHRSVSWYQQTPGQGLQFLFEYFSETQRNKGNFPGRFSGRQFSNSRSEMNVSTLELGDSALYLCASSLGGVGDTQYFGPGTRLTVL.

The rearrangement joins TRBV5-1 to TRBJ2-7; TRBD1 matches at 8 bases. Trimming cost V 3 bases and J 7 bases; bases outside gene matches: 9. CDR1 and CDR2 from the germline V gene are SGHRS and YFSETQ. The CDR3 consists of 14 residues. The CDR3 DNA reads TGCGCCAGCAGCTCCACAGGGGGACGGGGTGAGCAGTACTTC. Protein product: CASSSTGGRGEQYF. Full variable domain (rest looked up from reference TRBV5-1 and TRBJ2-7): KAGVTQTPRYLIKTRGQQVTLSCSPISGHRSVSWYQQTPGQGLQFLFEYFSETQRNKGNFPGRFSGRQFSNSRSEMNVSTLELGDSALYLCASSSTGGRGEQYFGPGTRLTVT.

This chain joins TRBV2 and TRBJ2-5, with D tentatively TRBD2 (5 bases). This CDR3 has 14 amino acids. Between the trimmed V and J ends, which lost 4 bases and 1 base, there was a span of 10 bases. Germline lookup yields CDR1 SNHLY and CDR2 FYNNEI. The CDR3 nucleotides are TGTGCCAGCAGTGGGTTTACTAGCCAAGAGACCCAGTACTTC. As protein: CASSGFTSQETQYF.

The V gene is TRBV6-5, the J gene TRBJ1-3; TRBD1 might be the D (6 bases). V was pared by 5 bases and J by 2 bases, with 7 bases between. The CDR3 has 13 residues. CDR1 is MNHEY and CDR2 is SVGAGI in the germline V gene. In DNA, the CDR3 is TGTGCCAGCAGTCGGACAGCTGGAAACACCATATATTTT. Amino acids: CASSRTAGNTIYF.

The chain has TRBV15 and TRBJ2-1, with D perhaps matching TRBD1 (6 bases). The CDR3 has 15 residues. V dropped 1 base and J dropped 5 bases, with 12 bases sitting between them. Germline loops: CDR1 LNHNV, CDR2 YYDKDF (reference sequence). Here the CDR3 DNA reads TGTGCCACCAGCAGAGGAGGGGGTGAAAACAATGAGCAGTTCTTC. It translates to CATSRGGGENNEQFF.

The gene calls are TRBV4-2 and TRBJ2-5; the match to TRBD2 covers 13 bases. The CDR3 totals 16 residues. Unmatched junction bases numbered 4, after V lost 4 bases and J lost 2 bases. The germline V gene encodes CDR1 LGHNA and CDR2 YNFKEQ. The CDR3 protein is CASSRTSGRGQETQYF. The CDR3 DNA sequence: TGTGCCAGCAGCCGGACTAGCGGGAGAGGTCAAGAGACCCAGTACTTC.

This chain links TRBV5-4 with TRBJ2-1; D gene unclear. CDR3 length: 16 amino acids. CDR1 and CDR2 from the germline V gene are SGHNT and YYREEE (reference sequence). V lost 0 bases to trimming and J lost 4 bases, with 14 bases between them. Here the CDR3 reads CASSLDSLSVYNEQFF. For the CDR3, the DNA is TGTGCCAGCAGCTTGGACAGCCTCTCGGTTTACAATGAGCAGTTCTTC.

The chain recombines TRBV28 with TRBJ1-2; 12 positions match TRBD1. The germline CDR1 and CDR2 sequences are MDHEN and SYDVKM. CDR3 length equals 14 residues. The J segment lost 8 bases and the V segment lost 6 bases, leaving 7 bases of the junction unmatched. CDR3 sequence (DNA): TGTGCCAGCAGCGGGGACAGGGGGCGCGGAGGCTACACCTTC. Its protein is CASSGDRGRGGYTF.

There are a few counts of this clone. V usage is TRBV10-1 and J usage is TRBJ2-1, with TRBD1 identical over 8 bases. The CDR3 spans 13 residues. The trim removed 9 bases at V and 7 bases at J, leaving 8 bases unmatched. Germline V gene lookup returns CDR1 WNHNN and CDR2 SYGVQD (reference sequence). The CDR3 protein is CARMDREENEQFF. The CDR3 region has the DNA TGCGCCAGAATGGACAGGGAGGAGAATGAGCAGTTCTTC.

The DNA of the CDR3 is TGCGCCAGCAGTACAACCGGGACAGGGATCCCCGGGGAGCTGTTTTTT. Protein sequence: CASSTTGTGIPGELFF. The genes are TRBV10-1 and TRBJ2-2, with 9 bases lining up with TRBD1. The CDR3 loop spans 16 amino acids. CDR1 is WNHNN, CDR2 SYGVQD, per germline (reference sequence). V lost 5 bases to trimming and J lost 6 bases; unmatched junction nucleotides: 10.

In regard to this clone: Its ends do not fully match the called genes, so a read error is possible. The chain uses TRBV4-1 and TRBJ2-7; 8 bases line up with TRBD1. The length of the CDR3 is 15 residues. Per the germline V gene, CDR1 is MGHRA and CDR2 is YSYEKL. CDR3 region: CASSRTGTGPYGQYF. The CDR3 DNA follows: TGCGCCAGCAGCCGCACCGGGACAGGCCCCTACGGGCAGTACTTC.

This clone was seen a few times. The V gene is TRBV12-5, the J gene TRBJ2-6, with TRBD1 matching over 8 bases. The CDR3 has 19 residues. CDR1 is LGHNT and CDR2 is FRNRAP in the germline V gene. Trimming cost V 0 bases and J 0 bases; bases outside gene matches: 7. The CDR3 DNA reads TGTGCTAGTGGTTTGGTTCTCGGGGACAGGAGCTCTGGGGCCAACGTCCTGACTTTC. Amino acids: CASGLVLGDRSSGANVLTF.

The chain recombines TRBV10-3 with TRBJ2-1; 11 bases match TRBD2. V shed 4 bases and J 6 bases; nucleotides not matched to a gene: 5. This CDR3 contains 15 residues. Looked up from germline, CDR1 is ENHRY and CDR2 is SYGVKD. The CDR3 coding sequence is TGTGCCATCAGTGGGGCCGGGACTAGCGGCAATGAGCAGTTCTTC. Residues: CAISGAGTSGNEQFF.

The chain combines TRBV5-1 with TRBJ1-4; D uncertain. CDR1 SGHRS and CDR2 YFSETQ come from the germline V gene. CDR3 length: 14 amino acids. The ends were cut back, 2 bases at V and 8 bases at J, with 13 bases in the middle. CDR3 in DNA: TGCGCCAGCAGCTTCCTCGGGGTAGAAGAAAAACTGTTTTTT. Amino acids: CASSFLGVEEKLFF. The full variable domain, in which reference TRBV5-1 and TRBJ1-4 provide the parts outside the CDR3, is KAGVTQTPRYLIKTRGQQVTLSCSPISGHRSVSWYQQTPGQGLQFLFEYFSETQRNKGNFPGRFSGRQFSNSRSEMNVSTLELGDSALYLCASSFLGVEEKLFFGSGTQLSVL.

The chain is built from TRBV5-4 and TRBJ2-3, with a tentative D call TRBD1 (5 bases). Germline V gene data show CDR1 as SGHNT and CDR2 as YYREEE (reference sequence). Trimming took 4 bases from V and 0 from J, leaving 21 bases between them. The CDR3 length is 18 residues. This chain's CDR3 is CASSQTGARLTSTDTQYF. In DNA, the CDR3 is TGTGCCAGCAGCCAAACAGGTGCCAGATTAACTAGCACAGATACGCAGTATTTT.